These 11 T cell receptor beta chains share one sample of origin, sequenced in a study of blood T cells in healthy people across ages. Primers used in a second PCR of roughly 6 to 12 cycles were a sample-barcoded 5' primer and a J-beta primer mix. TCRdb reanalysed the 5' RACE reads using MiXCR and keeps one entry per CDR3 protein. The table shows roughly 800,000 distinct CDR3 sequences, with more than 20% occurring only once. The same data also contributed to another study, on T cells of mothers and their children.

Sequencing was performed on blood. The receptors were gathered from a boy younger than 18 in good health.

In its sample, this clonotype was seen a few times. This chain joins TRBV20-1 and TRBJ1-5; 12 positions match TRBD1. Germline CDR1 DFQATT, CDR2 SNEGSKA (reference sequence). V dropped 6 bases and J dropped 6; count of bases not matched to a gene: 6. There are 14 residues in the CDR3. The CDR3 protein is CSAVGTGGGQPQHF. The CDR3 DNA reads as TGCAGTGCCGTCGGGACAGGGGGCGGTCAGCCCCAGCATTTT.

The chain joins TRBV10-2 to TRBJ2-7; weak D call: TRBD2 (5 bases). Trimming left V 6 bases short and J 2 bases short, with 8 bases between. CDR1 is WSHSY and CDR2 is SAAADI in the germline V gene. This CDR3 has 12 amino acids. The DNA of the CDR3 is TGCGCCAGCAGCTGGGAGACCTACGAGCAGTACTTC. This codes for CASSWETYEQYF.

The gene calls are TRBV2 and TRBJ2-3; D remains ambiguous. The CDR3 runs 13 residues. Germline assignment: CDR1 SNHLY and CDR2 FYNNEI. V was cut by 9 bases and J by 2 bases, with 12 bases left in between. DNA of the CDR3: TGTGCCAGTAATTTGGGGTTCACAGATACGCAGTATTTT. Residues: CASNLGFTDTQYF.

This clonotype came up a few times. The chain recombines TRBV7-9 with TRBJ1-2; D is unclear. Germline V gives CDR1 SEHNR, CDR2 FQNEAQ (reference sequence). The V end lost 1 base, the J end lost 3 bases, and 6 bases lay between the germline ends. The length of the CDR3 is 13 residues. DNA of the CDR3: TGTGCCAGCAGCTTAGAAGAAGACTATGGCTACACCTTC. It specifies CASSLEEDYGYTF.

The chain joins TRBV7-8 to TRBJ2-7; D gene ambiguous. Germline values: CDR1 SGHVS, CDR2 FQNEAQ. Trimming took 6 bases from V and 3 from J, leaving 12 bases between them. This CDR3 region has 13 residues. CDR3 loop: CASREGPGYEQYF. For the CDR3, the DNA is TGTGCCAGCAGGGAAGGGCCAGGCTACGAGCAGTACTTC.

This clonotype was counted once. Written as DNA, the CDR3 is TGTGCCAGGGGGTCCTTCGACCTGAACACTGAAGCTTTCTTT. Its protein product is CARGSFDLNTEAFF. V usage is TRBV5-7 and J usage is TRBJ1-1, with D unclear. TRBV5-7 is an ORF, and what it does is uncertain. The CDR3 extends over 14 amino acids. V dropped 8 bases and J dropped 0 bases, with 14 bases sitting between them.

Only a few counts were recorded for this clonotype. This chain joins TRBV21-1 and TRBJ1-1. TRBV21-1 has pseudogene status. This CDR3 is built from 11 residues. CDR3 nucleotide sequence: TGTGCCACTTATCGGAACACTGAAGCTTTCTTT. It translates to CATYRNTEAFF.

For this clonotype: One end of the junction does not line up with germline, which may come from a read error. The rearrangement uses TRBV29-1 and TRBJ2-7; TRBD2 is a possible D gene (5 bases). There are 13 residues in the CDR3. The germline gives CDR1 SQVTM, CDR2 ANQGSEA. The CDR3 sequence is CSVANGLDYGQYF. For the CDR3, the DNA is TGCAGCGTTGCGAACGGACTCGACTACGGGCAGTACTTC.

The table lists this clonotype with a few counts. The chain links TRBV4-2 to TRBJ1-2; D perhaps matches TRBD1 (5 bases). The CDR3 covers 15 residues. Germline-derived CDR1 and CDR2 are LGHNA and YNFKEQ. V lost 5 bases to trimming and J lost 7 bases, with 20 bases between them. The CDR3: CASSTRGTEVTGYTF. The CDR3 region has the DNA TGTGCCAGCAGCACTCGGGGCACGGAAGTAACTGGCTACACCTTC.

The chain employs TRBV5-1 and TRBJ1-4; D is possibly TRBD1 (6 bases). CDR3 length equals 14 residues. The V end was cut by 4 bases, the J end by 2 bases, with 9 bases between. Per germline, CDR1 SGHRS and CDR2 YFSETQ. CDR3 coding DNA: TGCGCCAGCAGCCCAGGGGACACTAATGAAAAACTGTTTTTT. Translation: CASSPGDTNEKLFF.

This chain joins TRBV11-2 and TRBJ2-1; the D gene is possibly TRBD1 (5 bases). The CDR3 has 14 residues. Trimming removed 5 bases at V and 5 bases at J, with 13 bases between. CDR1 is SGHAT, CDR2 FQNNGV, per germline. The CDR3, as DNA: TGTGCCAGCAGCAGACAGCCTCCTAACAATGAGCAGTTCTTC. This gives the protein CASSRQPPNNEQFF.